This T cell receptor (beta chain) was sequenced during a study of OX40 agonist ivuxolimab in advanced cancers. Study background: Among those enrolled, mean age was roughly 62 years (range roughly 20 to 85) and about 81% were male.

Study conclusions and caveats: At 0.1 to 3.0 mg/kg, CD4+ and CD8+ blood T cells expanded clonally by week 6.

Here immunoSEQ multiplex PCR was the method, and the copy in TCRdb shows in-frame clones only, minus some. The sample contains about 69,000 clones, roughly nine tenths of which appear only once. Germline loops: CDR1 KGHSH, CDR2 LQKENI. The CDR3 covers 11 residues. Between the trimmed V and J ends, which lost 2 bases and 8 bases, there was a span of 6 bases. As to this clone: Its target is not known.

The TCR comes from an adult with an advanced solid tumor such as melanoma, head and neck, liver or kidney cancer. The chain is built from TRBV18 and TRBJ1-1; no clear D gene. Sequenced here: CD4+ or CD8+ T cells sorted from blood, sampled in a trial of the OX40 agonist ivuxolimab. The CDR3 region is CASSPSREAFF. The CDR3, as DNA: TGTGCCAGCTCACCATCTAGGGAAGCTTTCTTT.